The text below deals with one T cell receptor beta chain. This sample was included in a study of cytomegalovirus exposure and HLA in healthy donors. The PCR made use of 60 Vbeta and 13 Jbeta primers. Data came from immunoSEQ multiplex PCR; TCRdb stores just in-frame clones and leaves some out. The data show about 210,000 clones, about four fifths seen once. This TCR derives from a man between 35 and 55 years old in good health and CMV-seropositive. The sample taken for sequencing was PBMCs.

For the CDR3, the DNA is TGTGCCAGCAGTGAAGCGCCAGGACAGGGCTACGAGCAGTACTTC. Translated: CASSEAPGQGYEQYF. This rearrangement joins TRBV6-1 to TRBJ2-7; 8 nucleotides agree with TRBD1. The CDR3 length is 15 residues. Germline assignment: CDR1 MNHNS and CDR2 SASEGT. J lost 3 bases, V lost 0 bases, and 4 bases had no gene match.